This entry features one T cell receptor (beta chain) sequence. CDR1 and CDR2 from the germline V gene are LGHDT and YNNKEL (reference sequence). This CDR3 contains 15 residues. V shed 4 bases and J shed 7 bases, with 19 bases lying between them. The sample belongs to a study of blood T cell repertoires in COVID-19. Across the whole study: Whether acute or convalescent, the COVID-19 samples came from the United States, Italy and Spain. Sources were T cells, B-cell-depleted T cells, or PBMCs; the material itself was cDNA or gDNA.

The method was immunoSEQ multiplex PCR; TCRdb's version includes in-frame clones alone and lacks a portion of them. The sample has about 340,000 clones, almost 90% seen once. This receptor was identified in a woman in her 70s with COVID-19, enrolled during active disease. This rearrangement joins TRBV3-1 (or the pseudogene TRBV3-2) to TRBJ1-2; perhaps TRBD1 as D (6 bases). Sample: peripheral blood. The CDR3 sequence is CASSLFPRGGVGYTF. CDR3 nucleotides: TGTGCCAGCAGCCTATTCCCCCGGGGGGGCGTTGGCTACACCTTC.